This TCR beta chain was sequenced for a study of CD8+ T cells in alopecia areata. V was cut by 5 bases and J by 7 bases, with 8 bases left in between. The CDR3 consists of 11 residues. The germline V gene has CDR1 PRHDT and CDR2 FYEKMQ (reference sequence). Treatment specified: oral pan-JAK inhibitor, 5-10 mg twice daily. cDNA prepared by RNA extraction and subsequent reverse transcription served as the template for sequencing. TCRdb keeps only in-frame clones here, not all; method: immunoSEQ multiplex PCR. The sample has about 270,000 clones; about 62% are singletons. This specimen was CD4+ T cells sorted from blood, taken around week 54, from a patient treated with tofacitinib. The sequence was collected from a human donor with alopecia areata. The rearrangement uses TRBV13 and TRBJ1-1; no clear D. CDR3 bases: TGTGCCAGCAGCGGCCAATTTGAAGCTTTCTTT. Translation: CASSGQFEAFF.